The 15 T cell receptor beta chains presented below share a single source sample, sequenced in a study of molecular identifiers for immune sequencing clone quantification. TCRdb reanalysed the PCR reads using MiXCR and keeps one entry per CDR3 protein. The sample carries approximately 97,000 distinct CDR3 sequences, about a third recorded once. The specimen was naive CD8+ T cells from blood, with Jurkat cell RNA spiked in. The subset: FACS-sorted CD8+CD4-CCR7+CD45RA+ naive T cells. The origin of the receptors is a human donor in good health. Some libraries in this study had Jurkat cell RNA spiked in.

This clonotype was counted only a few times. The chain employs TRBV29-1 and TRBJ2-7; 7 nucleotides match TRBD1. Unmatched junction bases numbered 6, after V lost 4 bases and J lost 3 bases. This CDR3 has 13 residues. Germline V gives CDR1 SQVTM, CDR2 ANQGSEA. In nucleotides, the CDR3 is TGCAGCGTTGTTACCGACAGGGTCTACGAGCAGTACTTC. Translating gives CSVVTDRVYEQYF.

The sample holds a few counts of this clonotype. The DNA for the CDR3 is TGTGCCAGCAGCCCACCCGGCAGGGAGGGCTCCTACGAGCAGTACTTC. Translation: CASSPPGREGSYEQYF. The chain uses TRBV28 and TRBJ2-7; 7 nucleotides agree with TRBD2. CDR1 and CDR2 from the germline V gene are MDHEN and SYDVKM. CDR3 length: 16 residues. The junction had 11 bases not matched to a gene; V was cut back by 6 bases and J by 0 bases. The complete variable domain, with remaining parts taken from reference TRBV28 and TRBJ2-7, reads DVKVTQSSRYLVKRTGEKVFLECVQDMDHENMFWYRQDPGLGLRLIYFSYDVKMKEKGDIPEGYSVSREKKERFSLILESASTNQTSMYLCASSPPGREGSYEQYFGPGTRLTVT.

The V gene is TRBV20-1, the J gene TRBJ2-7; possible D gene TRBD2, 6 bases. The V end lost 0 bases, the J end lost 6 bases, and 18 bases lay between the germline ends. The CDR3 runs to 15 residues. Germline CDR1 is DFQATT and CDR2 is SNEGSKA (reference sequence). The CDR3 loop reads CSARDRGTRIGEQYF. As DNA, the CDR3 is TGCAGTGCTAGAGATCGGGGGACCCGGATCGGCGAGCAGTACTTC.

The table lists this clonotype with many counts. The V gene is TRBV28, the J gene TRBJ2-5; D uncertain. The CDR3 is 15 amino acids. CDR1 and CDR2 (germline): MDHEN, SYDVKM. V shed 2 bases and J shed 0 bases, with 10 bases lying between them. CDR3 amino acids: CASSLPLGYQETQYF. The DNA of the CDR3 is TGTGCCAGCAGTTTACCTCTCGGGTACCAAGAGACCCAGTACTTC.

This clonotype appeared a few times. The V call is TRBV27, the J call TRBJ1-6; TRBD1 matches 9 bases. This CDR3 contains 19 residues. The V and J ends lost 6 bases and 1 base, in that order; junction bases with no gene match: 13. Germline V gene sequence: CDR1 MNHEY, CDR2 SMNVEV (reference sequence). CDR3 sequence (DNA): TGTGCCAGCAGCACGAACCGGGACAGGGCGCGTTCCTATAATTCACCCCTCCACTTT. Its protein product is CASSTNRDRARSYNSPLHF.

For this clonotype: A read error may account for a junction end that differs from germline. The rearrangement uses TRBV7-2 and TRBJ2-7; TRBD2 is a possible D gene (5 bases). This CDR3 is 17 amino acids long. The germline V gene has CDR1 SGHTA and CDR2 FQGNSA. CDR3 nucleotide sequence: TGTGCCAGCAGCTTATTGGCCCTTGAGGGCGCGAGGAACGAGCGGTACTTC. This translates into CASSLLALEGARNERYF. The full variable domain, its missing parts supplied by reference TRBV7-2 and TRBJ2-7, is GAGVSQSPSNKVTEKGKDVELRCDPISGHTALYWYRQSLGQGLEFLIYFQGNSAPDKSGLPSDRFSAERTGGSVSTLTIQRTQQEDSAVYLCASSLLALEGARNERYFGPGTRLTVT.

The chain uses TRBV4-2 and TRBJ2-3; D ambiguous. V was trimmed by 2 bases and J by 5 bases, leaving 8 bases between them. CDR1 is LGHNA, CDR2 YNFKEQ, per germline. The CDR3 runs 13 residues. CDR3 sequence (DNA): TGTGCCAGCAGCCAAACCGTTGAAGATACGCAGTATTTT. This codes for CASSQTVEDTQYF.

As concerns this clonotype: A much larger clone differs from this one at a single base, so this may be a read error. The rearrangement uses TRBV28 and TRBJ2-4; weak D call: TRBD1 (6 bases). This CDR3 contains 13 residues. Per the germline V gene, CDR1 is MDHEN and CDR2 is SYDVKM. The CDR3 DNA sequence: TGTGCCTGCAGTTTAATACAGGGCCACATTCAGTACTTC. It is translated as CACSLIQGHIQYF.

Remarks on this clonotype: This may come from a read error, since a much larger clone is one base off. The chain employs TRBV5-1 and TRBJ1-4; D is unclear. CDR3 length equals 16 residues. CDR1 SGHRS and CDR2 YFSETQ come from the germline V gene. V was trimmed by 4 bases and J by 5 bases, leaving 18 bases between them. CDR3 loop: CASSMNGLGANEKLFF. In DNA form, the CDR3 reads TGCGCCAGCAGCATGAACGGGCTAGGAGCAAATGAAAAACTGTTTTTT.

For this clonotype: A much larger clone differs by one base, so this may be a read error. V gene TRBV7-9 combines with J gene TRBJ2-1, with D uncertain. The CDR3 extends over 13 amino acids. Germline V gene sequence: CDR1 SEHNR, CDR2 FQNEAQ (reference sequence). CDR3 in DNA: TGTGCCAGCAGCTCATCGATCGCCAATGAGCAGATCTTC. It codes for CASSSSIANEQIF.

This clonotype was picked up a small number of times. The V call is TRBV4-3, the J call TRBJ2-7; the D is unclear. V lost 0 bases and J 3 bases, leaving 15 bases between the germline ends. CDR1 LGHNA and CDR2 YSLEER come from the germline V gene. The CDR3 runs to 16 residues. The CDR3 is CASSQEKGSGLYEQYF. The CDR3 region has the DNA TGCGCCAGCAGCCAAGAGAAGGGTTCCGGGCTCTACGAGCAGTACTTC.

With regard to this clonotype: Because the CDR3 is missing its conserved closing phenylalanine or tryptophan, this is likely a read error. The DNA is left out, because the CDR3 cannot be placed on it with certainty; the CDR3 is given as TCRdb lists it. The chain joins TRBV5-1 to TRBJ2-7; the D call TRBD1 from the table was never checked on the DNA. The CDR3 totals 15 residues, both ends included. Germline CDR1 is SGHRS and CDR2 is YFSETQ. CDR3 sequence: CASSLEDRNAYELYI.

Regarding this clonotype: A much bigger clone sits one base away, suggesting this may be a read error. In DNA form, the CDR3 reads TGTGCCAGCAGTCCGGGACAGGGGGCGCAGGAGACCCGGTACTTC. Residues: CASSPGQGAQETRYF. The V and J genes are TRBV27 and TRBJ2-5, with TRBD1 matching 12 bases. The CDR3 is 15 residues long. The germline V gene has CDR1 MNHEY and CDR2 SMNVEV (reference sequence).

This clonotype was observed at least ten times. The CDR3 bases are TGTGCCAGCAGCTTGAGGGAGGCCTCCTACGAGCAGTACTTC. Translation gives CASSLREASYEQYF. This sequence joins TRBV5-4 and TRBJ2-7, with D perhaps TRBD2 (6 bases). V was cut by 1 base and J by 0 bases, with 8 bases left in between. CDR1 SGHNT and CDR2 YYREEE come from the germline V gene (reference sequence). The CDR3 is 14 amino acids.

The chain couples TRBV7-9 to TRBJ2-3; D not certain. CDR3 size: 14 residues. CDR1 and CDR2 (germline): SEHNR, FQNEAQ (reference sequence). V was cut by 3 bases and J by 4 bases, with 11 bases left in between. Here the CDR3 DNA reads TGTGCCAGCAGCTTTCCCCTGTCTCCAGATACGCAGTATTTT. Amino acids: CASSFPLSPDTQYF. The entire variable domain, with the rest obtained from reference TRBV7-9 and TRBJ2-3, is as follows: DTGVSQNPRHKITKRGQNVTFRCDPISEHNRLYWYRQTLGQGPEFLTYFQNEAQLEKSRLLSDRFSAERPKGSFSTLEIQRTEQGDSAMYLCASSFPLSPDTQYFGPGTRLTVL.